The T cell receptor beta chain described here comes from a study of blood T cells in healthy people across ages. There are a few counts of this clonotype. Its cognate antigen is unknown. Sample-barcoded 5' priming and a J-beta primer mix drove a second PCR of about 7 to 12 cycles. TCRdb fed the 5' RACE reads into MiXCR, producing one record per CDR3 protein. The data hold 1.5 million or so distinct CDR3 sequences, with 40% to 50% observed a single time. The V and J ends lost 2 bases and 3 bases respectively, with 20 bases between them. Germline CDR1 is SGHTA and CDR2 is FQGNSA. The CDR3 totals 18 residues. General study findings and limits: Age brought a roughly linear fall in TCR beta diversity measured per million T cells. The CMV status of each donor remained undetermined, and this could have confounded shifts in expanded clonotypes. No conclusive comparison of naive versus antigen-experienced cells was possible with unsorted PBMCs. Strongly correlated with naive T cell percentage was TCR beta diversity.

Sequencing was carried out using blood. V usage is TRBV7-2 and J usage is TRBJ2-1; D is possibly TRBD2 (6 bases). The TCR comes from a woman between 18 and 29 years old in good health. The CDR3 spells CASSLSERVWGHYNEQFF. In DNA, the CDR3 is TGTGCCAGCAGCTTATCGGAGCGGGTATGGGGCCACTACAATGAGCAGTTCTTC.